The 16 T cell receptor beta chains below were found in one sample sequenced in a study of cytomegalovirus exposure and HLA in healthy donors. PCR used 60 Vbeta primers and 13 Jbeta primers. The assay was immunoSEQ multiplex PCR, and TCRdb's table has in-frame clones only and misses some. There are around 130,000 clones in the sample; around three quarters occur only once, and roughly 1.9% lies in the top ten. The sample taken for sequencing was PBMCs. These receptors all stem from a woman between 45 and 60 years old in good health and CMV-seronegative.

The chain links TRBV29-1 to TRBJ2-1; TRBD2 agrees at 11 bases. The V and J ends lost 3 bases and 8 bases, in that order; junction bases with no gene match: 6. This CDR3 has 14 residues. Per the germline V gene, CDR1 is SQVTM and CDR2 is ANQGSEA. The CDR3 region has the DNA TGCAGCGTTGAGACTAGCGGGGTTTCGGATGAGCAGTTCTTC. This gives the protein CSVETSGVSDEQFF.

The rearrangement uses TRBV6-5 and TRBJ2-1; TRBD2 is a possible D gene (6 bases). V was clipped by 2 bases and J by 0 bases, with 11 bases between them. The CDR3 totals 16 residues. Germline V gene data show CDR1 as MNHEY and CDR2 as SVGAGI. The CDR3 reads CASSYGGLNSYNEQFF. DNA of the CDR3: TGTGCCAGCAGTTACGGAGGACTAAACTCCTACAATGAGCAGTTCTTC.

The V call is TRBV5-1, the J call TRBJ2-2; a weak D match, TRBD2 (6 bases). Germline loops: CDR1 SGHRS, CDR2 YFSETQ. This CDR3 comprises 15 residues. Between the trimmed V and J ends, which lost 4 bases and 2 bases, there was a span of 12 bases. The CDR3 DNA is TGCGCCAGCAGCCCCCGGGACTTCAACACCGGGGAGCTGTTTTTT. This gives the protein CASSPRDFNTGELFF.

This chain uses TRBV19 with TRBJ2-7, with TRBD2 matching over 8 bases. Germline V gives CDR1 LNHDA, CDR2 SQIVND (reference sequence). Trimming cost V 7 bases and J 13 bases; bases outside gene matches: 12. The CDR3 consists of 12 residues. CDR3: CASTTAGGRFYF. CDR3 sequence (DNA): TGTGCCAGTACCACCGCGGGCGGGAGGTTCTACTTC. The complete variable domain, with remaining parts taken from reference TRBV19 and TRBJ2-7, reads DGGITQSPKYLFRKEGQNVTLSCEQNLNHDAMYWYRQDPGQGLRLIYYSQIVNDFQKGDIAEGYSVSREKKESFPLTVTSAQKNPTAFYLCASTTAGGRFYFGPGTRLTVT.

This clone was observed a few times. V gene TRBV5-1 combines with J gene TRBJ1-3, with 8 bases lining up with TRBD1. This CDR3 is built from 21 residues. After removal of 0 bases from V and 4 bases from J, the junction contained 21 bases not matched to a gene. Germline-derived CDR1 and CDR2 are SGHRS and YFSETQ. In DNA form, the CDR3 reads TGCGCCAGCAGCTTGGAAGCCTTGGACAGGGCGAATCCTTCAGTAGGAAACACCATATATTTT. It specifies CASSLEALDRANPSVGNTIYF.

There are a few counts of this clone. For the CDR3, the DNA is TGTGCCAGCAGCCCCGTAGCGGAGATTCAGTACTTC. This encodes CASSPVAEIQYF. The chain recombines TRBV11-2 with TRBJ2-4; weak D call: TRBD2 (6 bases). With 5 bases removed from V and 10 bases from J, the gap between germline ends came to 12 bases. There are 12 residues in the CDR3. Germline assignment: CDR1 SGHAT and CDR2 FQNNGV.

The chain is built from TRBV5-1 and TRBJ1-4; 7 nucleotides line up with TRBD1. This CDR3 is 14 amino acids long. Germline V gene data show CDR1 as SGHRS and CDR2 as YFSETQ. V lost 5 bases and J lost 3; bases outside the gene matches: 4. This chain's CDR3 is CASRTGTANEKLFF. CDR3 in DNA: TGCGCCAGCAGGACAGGGACGGCTAATGAAAAACTGTTTTTT.

The chain recombines TRBV29-1 with TRBJ2-7, with D unresolved. Germline CDR1 SQVTM, CDR2 ANQGSEA. V gave up 5 bases and J gave up 3 bases, with 8 bases separating them. The CDR3 is 11 amino acids. The CDR3 is CSVSESYEQYF. The CDR3 nucleotides read TGCAGCGTTTCGGAGAGCTACGAGCAGTACTTC.

The rearrangement joins TRBV29-1 to TRBJ2-5, with 12 bases that match TRBD1. Trimming took 4 bases from V and 7 from J; bases not matched to a gene: 7. There are 14 residues in the CDR3. The germline V gene has CDR1 SQVTM and CDR2 ANQGSEA. The CDR3 DNA reads as TGCAGCGTTGCTTCCGGGACAGGGGGCGGGACCCAGTACTTC. Protein product: CSVASGTGGGTQYF.

This clone was observed once. The rearrangement links TRBV19 to TRBJ2-1; D possibly corresponds to TRBD1 (5 bases). Per the germline V gene, CDR1 is LNHDA and CDR2 is SQIVND (reference sequence). The CDR3 contains 14 residues. V was trimmed by 11 bases and J by 0 bases, leaving 14 bases between them. The CDR3 sequence: CASAGRASYNEQFF. CDR3 DNA sequence: TGTGCCTCGGCAGGCAGGGCCTCCTACAATGAGCAGTTCTTC.

This chain links TRBV5-6 with TRBJ1-2, with TRBD1 identical over 11 bases. The CDR3 sequence is 14 residues long. Germline CDR1 and CDR2: SGHDT and YYEEEE. V was pared by 4 bases and J by 5 bases, with 4 bases of the junction left unmatched. The CDR3 region is CASSRGTGGYGYTF. The CDR3 DNA reads TGTGCCAGCAGCCGAGGGACAGGGGGTTATGGCTACACCTTC.

The rearrangement uses TRBV20-1 and TRBJ1-5; D is undetermined. The CDR3 has 10 residues. The V gene's germline CDR1 is DFQATT and CDR2 SNEGSKA (reference sequence). Trimming pared 3 bases from V and 6 bases from J, leaving 3 bases between. The CDR3 DNA is TGCAGTGCTAGTAGTCAGCCCCAGCATTTT. Translating it yields CSASSQPQHF.

The chain has TRBV7-8 and TRBJ1-1, with D possibly TRBD1 on 5 matching bases. V lost 0 bases to trimming and J lost 4 bases, with 12 bases between them. The CDR3 extends over 15 amino acids. CDR1 is SGHVS, CDR2 FQNEAQ, per germline. Here the CDR3 DNA reads TGTGCCAGCAGCTTAGCCTCCGGGGGAGGCACTGAAGCTTTCTTT. Translation: CASSLASGGGTEAFF. Full variable domain (rest looked up from reference TRBV7-8 and TRBJ1-1): GAGVSQSPRYKVAKRGQDVALRCDPISGHVSLFWYQQALGQGPEFLTYFQNEAQLDKSGLPSDRFFAERPEGSVSTLKIQRTQQEDSAVYLCASSLASGGGTEAFFGQGTRLTVV.

The rearrangement joins TRBV19 to TRBJ1-2; D possibly corresponds to TRBD1 (5 bases). CDR1 and CDR2 (germline): LNHDA, SQIVND (reference sequence). Between the trimmed V and J ends, which lost 7 bases and 4 bases, there was a span of 13 bases. The CDR3 runs 13 residues. The CDR3 nucleotides are TGTGCCAGTAATCAGGGCGTTCGCTATGGCTACACCTTC. Its protein product is CASNQGVRYGYTF.

The chain couples TRBV5-1 to TRBJ1-1, with D unclear. The CDR3 contains 14 residues. The V gene's germline CDR1 is SGHRS and CDR2 YFSETQ. Deletions cut 0 bases from V and 1 base from J, with 7 bases between. CDR3 sequence (DNA): TGCGCCAGCAGCTTGGATCTAGGGAACACTGAAGCTTTCTTT. This gives the protein CASSLDLGNTEAFF.

The chain uses TRBV10-3 and TRBJ2-7; possibly TRBD1 for D (5 bases). V shed 8 bases and J shed 0 bases, with 11 bases lying between them. This CDR3 is 13 amino acids long. Germline lookup yields CDR1 ENHRY and CDR2 SYGVKD. The CDR3 reads CAISGISSYEQYF. In nucleotides, the CDR3 is TGTGCCATCTCAGGGATCAGCTCCTACGAGCAGTACTTC.